The 25 T cell receptor beta chains in this list originate from one sample, sequenced in a study of cytomegalovirus exposure and HLA in healthy donors. The PCR employed 60 Vbeta primers together with 13 Jbeta primers. The method was immunoSEQ multiplex PCR; TCRdb's version includes in-frame clones alone and lacks a portion of them. The table records 120,000 or so clones, more than 80% of them present only once. The sequencing sample was made of PBMCs. The source of these receptors is a male donor in good health and CMV-seronegative.

The chain carries TRBV5-1 and TRBJ1-2, with 8 positions matching TRBD1. This CDR3 contains 15 residues. Germline values: CDR1 SGHRS, CDR2 YFSETQ. The trim removed 0 bases at V and 5 bases at J, leaving 6 bases unmatched. The CDR3 loop reads CASSLVPGGGYGYTF. CDR3 sequence (DNA): TGCGCCAGCAGCTTGGTTCCAGGGGGCGGGTATGGCTACACCTTC.

This clone was observed a handful of times. The chain recombines TRBV15 with TRBJ2-1, with D tentatively TRBD1 (5 bases). CDR1 and CDR2 (germline): LNHNV, YYDKDF (reference sequence). V dropped 6 bases and J dropped 0 bases, with 9 bases sitting between them. The CDR3 totals 14 residues. In nucleotides, the CDR3 is TGTGCCACCAGGGACACGAGCTCCTACAATGAGCAGTTCTTC. Amino acid sequence: CATRDTSSYNEQFF.

The genes are TRBV29-1 and TRBJ1-3; D gene unclear. The germline CDR1 and CDR2 sequences are SQVTM and ANQGSEA. Trimming stripped 4 bases from V and 3 bases from J, with 10 bases between. This CDR3 is 13 amino acids long. CDR3 loop: CSVVTENGNTIYF. DNA for the CDR3: TGCAGCGTTGTGACTGAAAATGGAAACACCATATATTTT. The full variable domain, its missing parts supplied by reference TRBV29-1 and TRBJ1-3, is SAVISQKPSRDICQRGTSLTIQCQVDSQVTMMFWYRQQPGQSLTLIATANQGSEATYESGFVIDKFPISRPNLTFSTLTVSNMSPEDSSIYLCSVVTENGNTIYFGEGSWLTVV.

The chain links TRBV30 to TRBJ1-3, with D uncertain. In germline, CDR1 is GTSNPN, CDR2 SVGIG (reference sequence). The CDR3 has 13 amino acids. Trimming took 4 bases from V and 3 from J, leaving 10 bases between them. CDR3 DNA: TGTGCCTGGATAGACTCGTTTGGAAACACCATATATTTT. Amino acids: CAWIDSFGNTIYF.

The V and J genes are TRBV9 and TRBJ2-7, with TRBD2 identical over 13 bases. Germline V gene sequence: CDR1 SGDLS, CDR2 YYNGEE. J was trimmed by 5 bases and V by 4 bases; bases with no gene match: 9. The CDR3 loop spans 16 amino acids. In DNA form, the CDR3 reads TGTGCCAGCAGCCCGAGACTAGCGGGGGGCCTCAACGAGCAGTACTTC. It yields the protein CASSPRLAGGLNEQYF.

The chain joins TRBV5-1 to TRBJ1-6; 7 bases are shared with TRBD1. This CDR3 is 16 amino acids long. The V gene end was trimmed by 5 bases and the J gene end by 8 bases; junction bases not matched to a gene: 13. Germline V gene sequence: CDR1 SGHRS, CDR2 YFSETQ. The CDR3 loop reads CASRPTLQGSDSPLHF. The CDR3 DNA reads as TGCGCCAGCAGACCTACGTTACAGGGGTCGGATTCACCCCTCCACTTT.

The V and J genes are TRBV11-2 and TRBJ1-1, with 7 nucleotides matching TRBD1. The CDR3 totals 15 residues. V dropped 4 bases and J dropped 0; count of bases not matched to a gene: 5. Germline loops: CDR1 SGHAT, CDR2 FQNNGV. The CDR3 reads CASSSPGQMNTEAFF. CDR3 coding DNA: TGTGCCAGCAGCTCGCCGGGACAGATGAACACTGAAGCTTTCTTT.

The rearrangement links TRBV6-1 to TRBJ1-2, with a weak D call TRBD1 (6 bases). Deletions cut 4 bases from V and 4 bases from J, with 13 bases between. The CDR3 covers 14 residues. CDR1 is MNHNS and CDR2 is SASEGT in the germline V gene. The CDR3 loop reads CASSAGVLSYGYTF. In nucleotides, the CDR3 is TGTGCCAGCAGTGCAGGGGTTTTGAGCTATGGCTACACCTTC.

CDR3 region: CASSDQVAGGPYNEQFF. CDR3 DNA sequence: TGTGCCAGCAGTGACCAGGTAGCGGGAGGGCCCTACAATGAGCAGTTCTTC. The chain is built from TRBV25-1 and TRBJ2-1; 11 bases fit TRBD2. CDR1 MGHDK and CDR2 SYGVNS come from the germline V gene. V lost 3 bases to trimming and J lost 2 bases; unmatched junction nucleotides: 6. There are 17 residues in the CDR3. The complete variable domain, with remaining parts taken from reference TRBV25-1 and TRBJ2-1, reads EADIYQTPRYLVIGTGKKITLECSQTMGHDKMYWYQQDPGMELHLIHYSYGVNSTEKGDLSSESTVSRIRTEHFPLTLESARPSHTSQYLCASSDQVAGGPYNEQFFGPGTRLTVL.

The count of this clone is one. V and J are TRBV28 and TRBJ2-7; 7 nucleotides line up with TRBD1. J was trimmed by 1 base and V by 6 bases; bases with no gene match: 3. The CDR3 is 13 amino acids. Germline CDR1 and CDR2: MDHEN and SYDVKM. The CDR3 protein is CASRDRASYEQYF. In DNA form, the CDR3 reads TGTGCCAGCAGAGACAGGGCGTCCTACGAGCAGTACTTC. Using reference TRBV28 and TRBJ2-7 for the parts outside the CDR3, the full variable domain is DVKVTQSSRYLVKRTGEKVFLECVQDMDHENMFWYRQDPGLGLRLIYFSYDVKMKEKGDIPEGYSVSREKKERFSLILESASTNQTSMYLCASRDRASYEQYFGPGTRLTVT.

V usage is TRBV11-2 and J usage is TRBJ2-7; TRBD2 agrees at 10 bases. Losses at the gene ends were 1 base for V and 3 bases for J; bases not matched to a gene: 3. The CDR3 covers 15 residues. CDR1 is SGHAT, CDR2 FQNNGV, per germline. The CDR3 nucleotides read TGTGCCAGCAGCTTAGTCGTAGCGGGGGGCTACGAGCAGTACTTC. Residues: CASSLVVAGGYEQYF.

The rearrangement uses TRBV18 and TRBJ2-7; D possibly corresponds to TRBD1 (6 bases). Germline CDR1 KGHSH, CDR2 LQKENI. The CDR3 contains 16 residues. V gave up 3 bases and J gave up 5 bases, with 20 bases separating them. The CDR3 protein is CASSPSDRRPGDEQYF. The CDR3 DNA follows: TGTGCCAGCTCACCCTCCGACAGGCGCCCTGGGGACGAGCAGTACTTC.

This chain joins TRBV7-3 and TRBJ2-6, with D unresolved. Germline V CDR1 and CDR2: SGHTA, FQGTGA. V shed 5 bases and J shed 4 bases, with 9 bases lying between them. The CDR3 covers 14 residues. CDR3 residues: CASSPVEGANVLTF. CDR3 in DNA: TGTGCCAGCAGCCCGGTAGAAGGGGCCAACGTCCTGACTTTC. Full variable domain (missing parts from reference TRBV7-3 and TRBJ2-6): GAGVSQTPSNKVTEKGKYVELRCDPISGHTALYWYRQSLGQGPEFLIYFQGTGAADDSGLPNDRFFAVRPEGSVSTLKIQRTERGDSAVYLCASSPVEGANVLTFGAGSRLTVL.

The chain couples TRBV5-5 to TRBJ1-6; D not resolved. V lost 4 bases to trimming and J lost 3 bases, with 8 bases between them. CDR1 SGHKS and CDR2 YYEKEE come from the germline V gene (reference sequence). The CDR3 is 14 residues long. The CDR3 region has the DNA TGTGCCAGCAGCCATGACATCTATAATTCACCCCTCCACTTT. Translation: CASSHDIYNSPLHF.

This clone was detected a few times. The chain links TRBV6-5 to TRBJ2-7, with D possibly being TRBD1 (5 bases). Germline V gene data show CDR1 as MNHEY and CDR2 as SVGAGI. CDR3 size: 12 residues. V gave up 6 bases and J gave up 6 bases, with 12 bases separating them. Here the CDR3 reads CASSTRVGEQYF. CDR3 coding DNA: TGTGCCAGCAGCACCAGGGTGGGCGAGCAGTACTTC.

The chain recombines TRBV6-5 with TRBJ2-7, with unresolved D. Germline V gene lookup returns CDR1 MNHEY and CDR2 SVGAGI. The CDR3 sequence is 13 residues long. Trimming pared 2 bases from V and 3 bases from J, leaving 8 bases between. The CDR3 protein is CASSYLLGYEQYF. Here the CDR3 DNA reads TGTGCCAGCAGTTACCTTCTAGGCTACGAGCAGTACTTC.

This chain connects TRBV28 to TRBJ2-7; a possible D gene is TRBD1 (6 bases). CDR1 is MDHEN and CDR2 is SYDVKM in the germline V gene. The V and J ends lost 4 bases and 3 bases respectively, with 10 bases between them. The CDR3 length is 13 residues. CDR3 sequence (DNA): TGTGCCAGCAGTTCCGGGACATTCTACGAGCAGTACTTC. This gives the protein CASSSGTFYEQYF.

The chain recombines TRBV15 with TRBJ1-6; D remains unclear. V lost 1 base to trimming and J lost 5 bases, with 12 bases between them. CDR1 LNHNV and CDR2 YYDKDF come from the germline V gene (reference sequence). There are 16 residues in the CDR3. CDR3 DNA: TGTGCCACCAGCAGAGGTGGAGGGTTTAATAATTCACCCCTCCACTTT. Its protein is CATSRGGGFNNSPLHF.

The rearrangement links TRBV14 to TRBJ2-7, with D possibly being TRBD2 (5 bases). Germline CDR1 and CDR2: SGHDN and FVKESK. The CDR3 runs to 16 residues. The V gene lost 2 bases and the J gene lost 6 bases, with 20 bases spanning the gap. DNA of the CDR3: TGTGCCAGCAGCCAAATCCCCTTACGGGGAGAGGGCGAGCAGTACTTC. Its protein product is CASSQIPLRGEGEQYF.

The chain uses TRBV30 and TRBJ1-2; possible D gene TRBD1, 6 bases. This CDR3 region has 15 residues. V was pared by 7 bases and J by 5 bases, with 23 bases between. Germline loops: CDR1 GTSNPN, CDR2 SVGIG (reference sequence). CDR3 protein: CASGRVGGQSYGYTF. The CDR3 DNA is TGTGCCTCTGGAAGGGTGGGGGGGCAAAGTTATGGCTACACCTTC.

This sequence joins TRBV5-4 and TRBJ1-5; 7 nucleotides agree with TRBD1. The CDR3 is 15 residues long. The junction had 4 bases not matched to a gene; V was cut back by 3 bases and J by 1 base. Germline V gives CDR1 SGHNT, CDR2 YYREEE (reference sequence). DNA of the CDR3: TGTGCCAGCAGCTACGGGACAGACAGCAATCAGCCCCAGCATTTT. This sequence encodes CASSYGTDSNQPQHF.

This rearrangement joins TRBV5-6 to TRBJ2-7; 15 bases match TRBD2. Germline CDR1 SGHDT, CDR2 YYEEEE. The CDR3 has 15 residues. With 3 bases clipped from V and 7 bases from J, the junction kept 5 bases outside the gene matches. CDR3 amino acids: CASSWTSGRVGEQYF. The CDR3, as DNA: TGTGCCAGCAGCTGGACTAGCGGGAGGGTTGGGGAGCAGTACTTC.

The chain couples TRBV28 to TRBJ1-5, with D maybe TRBD1 (6 bases). CDR3 length: 13 residues. V was pared by 8 bases and J by 1 base, with 9 bases between. Looked up from germline, CDR1 is MDHEN and CDR2 is SYDVKM. CDR3 residues: CASSQGSNQPQHF. The CDR3 DNA reads TGTGCCAGCTCTCAGGGGAGCAATCAGCCCCAGCATTTT.

This clone occurred once. The chain is built from TRBV10-3 and TRBJ2-5; 8 nucleotides match TRBD2. This CDR3 has 13 amino acids. After removal of 10 bases from V and 5 bases from J, the junction contained 9 bases not matched to a gene. From germline, CDR1 is ENHRY and CDR2 SYGVKD. The CDR3 DNA is TGTGCCACCAGCGGAGCGGGAGCGGAGACCCAGTACTTC. Translated, it gives CATSGAGAETQYF.

The chain has TRBV19 and TRBJ2-1; 13 bases agree with TRBD2. The CDR3 loop spans 17 amino acids. V lost 4 bases to trimming and J lost 2 bases; unmatched junction nucleotides: 5. CDR1 LNHDA and CDR2 SQIVND come from the germline V gene (reference sequence). The CDR3 DNA follows: TGTGCCAGTAGTAACCCGACTAGCGGGGGGACCTACAATGAGCAGTTCTTC. This codes for CASSNPTSGGTYNEQFF.